This T cell receptor beta chain comes out of a study of blood T cell repertoires in COVID-19 (dated by TCRdb to about 2020). Describing the broader study: The collaborator samples originated in the United States, Italy and Spain and spanned the acute and convalescent phases of COVID-19. The material from the prospective study consisted of cDNA or gDNA derived from T cells, B-cell-depleted T cells, or PBMCs. Subjects who had been exposed to COVID-19, were actively infected with it, or had recovered from it provided the deeply sampled blood TCRbeta repertoires that made up the dataset. The repertoires were released in a freely available public database meant as a resource for research on the immune response to SARS-CoV-2. Samples came from the ongoing ImmuneRACE study (first 160 participants) plus 1,254 subjects from 6 global collaborators. The sample metadata nearly always contained a de-identified subject ID, COVID-19 status, age in years and sex. Where available, HLA class I and class II types were taken from metadata supplied by the sample provider and were not determined by assay-based typing. Results and caveats for the whole study, not just this receptor: The quantity of clinical and demographic metadata differed by source and by participant and was supplied without curation.

One collaborating source in Seattle enrolled patients while the patients were actively infected and followed the patients over time throughout the course of disease. Whole blood was collected in K2EDTA tubes by collaborating institutions according to the institutions' own protocols. For TCRbeta analysis, collaborators shipped samples in one of three forms: frozen whole blood, isolated PBMCs, or DNA extracted from either of those sample types. Trimming removed 5 bases from V and 4 bases from J; the gene matches leave 9 bases unexplained. CDR1 and CDR2 are drawn from the germline V gene: MDHEN, SYDVKM. From the cysteine through the phenylalanine, the CDR3 covers 16 amino acids. Here the CDR3 DNA is all that survives: 48 bases in frame from base 1. Worth noting for this clone: What this receptor recognizes is not known. No base-level quality is on record; no much larger clone is a single base apart.

TCRbeta CDR3 regions were amplified from genomic DNA using the immunoSEQ Assay, a bias-controlled multiplex PCR. The authors' pipeline ran thus. The number of nucleated cells in each sample was estimated from the amplification of reference gene primers within the assay. To quantify the absolute abundance of each unique TCRbeta CDR3 rearrangement, sequence reads were collapsed and filtered. For each sample, productive Simpson clonality was calculated as the square root of Simpson's diversity index across productive rearrangements. The immuneACCESS repertoire file appears here via TCRdb, limited to in-frame rearrangements. These files lack a portion of the clones; in checked studies, under half of the deficit traces to unresolved V genes, and the cause of the others is not known. From that table come the V and J calls and clone size; the DNA was used to work out D and trimming. For this sample there are over 250,000 clones; around 88% appear just once. Of the sample, under 15% falls within the top ten clones.

The specimen was peripheral blood. This clonotype was sampled from a woman in her sixties or seventies with COVID-19, enrolled during active disease. The chain was built from TRBV28 and TRBJ1-1, and TRBD1 matches 11 of the central bases. The CDR3 corresponds to CASSTLGQGGGTEAFF. The base sequence is TGTGCCAGCAGTACCCTGGGACAGGGGGGGGGCACTGAAGCTTTCTTT.